Below, 25 T cell receptor beta chains from the same sample are listed, as sequenced in a study of T cell responses to AZD1222 COVID-19 vaccine. Repertoires were generated with immunoSEQ multiplex PCR, while TCRdb's copy carries only in-frame clones and drops some. The sample shows 180,000 or so clones, 92% of them seen only once. The sample consisted of peripheral blood, taken 28 days after the second AZD1222 dose. These receptor sequences come from an adult who received the AZD1222 COVID-19 vaccine.

The V gene is TRBV9, the J gene TRBJ1-3, with D possibly matching TRBD1 (5 bases). The CDR3 totals 14 residues. V was pared by 0 bases and J by 3 bases, with 7 bases between. Looked up from germline, CDR1 is SGDLS and CDR2 is YYNGEE. CDR3 nucleotides: TGTGCCAGCAGCGTAGGCAGGGATGGAAACACCATATATTTT. It yields the protein CASSVGRDGNTIYF.

The gene calls are TRBV6-5 and TRBJ1-1; TRBD1 aligns across 7 bases. CDR1 is MNHEY and CDR2 is SVGAGI in the germline V gene. Trimming cost V 5 bases and J 5 bases; bases outside gene matches: 5. This CDR3 comprises 13 residues. The CDR3 coding sequence is TGTGCCAGCAGTACCCCGACAGGGACTGAAGCTTTCTTT. This translates into CASSTPTGTEAFF.

The chain links TRBV5-1 to TRBJ1-6; D gene uncertain. CDR1 and CDR2 (germline): SGHRS, YFSETQ. The CDR3 spans 14 residues. Trimming took 4 bases from V and 6 from J, leaving 11 bases between them. The CDR3 coding sequence is TGCGCCAGCAGCCGCGCAGGTTCTAATTCACCCCTCCACTTT. It translates to CASSRAGSNSPLHF.

J is TRBJ1-2 and V is TRBV4-3; weak D call: TRBD1 (5 bases). The germline V gene encodes CDR1 LGHNA and CDR2 YSLEER. V was pared by 2 bases and J by 3 bases, with 13 bases between. This CDR3 contains 15 residues. DNA for the CDR3: TGCGCCAGCAGCCAATTGAGGGGCGCGTACTATGGCTACACCTTC. This translates into CASSQLRGAYYGYTF.

The chain employs TRBV5-1 and TRBJ1-1; 11 bases are a match to TRBD1. CDR3 size: 13 residues. The ends lost 7 bases at V and 4 bases at J; junction bases unmatched: 3. Germline lookup yields CDR1 SGHRS and CDR2 YFSETQ. CDR3 DNA sequence: TGCGCCAGCGGGACAGGGGGGACCACTGAAGCTTTCTTT. Protein: CASGTGGTTEAFF. The full variable domain, in which reference TRBV5-1 and TRBJ1-1 provide the parts outside the CDR3, is KAGVTQTPRYLIKTRGQQVTLSCSPISGHRSVSWYQQTPGQGLQFLFEYFSETQRNKGNFPGRFSGRQFSNSRSEMNVSTLELGDSALYLCASGTGGTTEAFFGQGTRLTVV.

The V gene is TRBV5-6, the J gene TRBJ1-2; D gene ambiguous. Germline CDR1 reads SGHDT; CDR2 reads YYEEEE. V lost 5 bases and J 4 bases, leaving 9 bases between the germline ends. The length of the CDR3 is 12 residues. The CDR3 is CASRAEGYGYTF. The CDR3 DNA sequence: TGTGCCAGCAGGGCGGAGGGCTATGGCTACACCTTC.

The CDR3 nucleotides are TGTGCCATCAGAGCCGGGACACCACAAGAGACCCAGTACTTC. Translating it yields CAIRAGTPQETQYF. The chain employs TRBV10-3 and TRBJ2-5; TRBD1 might be the D (6 bases). The CDR3 contains 14 residues. The V end was cut by 6 bases, the J end by 2 bases, with 13 bases between. The germline V gene has CDR1 ENHRY and CDR2 SYGVKD.

This chain links TRBV21-1 with TRBJ2-1; no DNA check was done on the table's D call, TRBD2. TRBV21-1 is reported as a pseudogene. The CDR3 contains 18 residues. The CDR3 protein is CASSKESPGTSGADEQFF. CDR3 in DNA: TGTGCCAGCAGCAAAGAAAGCCCCGGGACTAGCGGGGCGGATGAGCAGTTCTTC.

The rearrangement links TRBV6-5 to TRBJ1-6; D is unclear. The CDR3 sequence is 13 residues long. The V end was cut by 6 bases, the J end by 8 bases, with 11 bases between. The germline CDR1 and CDR2 sequences are MNHEY and SVGAGI. The CDR3 loop is CASSPPGDSPLHF. Here the CDR3 DNA reads TGTGCCAGCAGCCCACCCGGGGATTCACCCCTCCACTTT.

The J gene is TRBJ1-1, the V gene TRBV6-5; perhaps TRBD1 as D (5 bases). Germline loops: CDR1 MNHEY, CDR2 SVGAGI. CDR3 length equals 15 residues. The V gene lost 1 base and the J gene lost 3 bases, with 12 bases spanning the gap. CDR3 bases: TGTGCCAGCAGTTACTTGAGGGACGGCGACACTGAAGCTTTCTTT. Its translation: CASSYLRDGDTEAFF.

The chain has TRBV28 and TRBJ2-5; D unclear. Germline V CDR1 and CDR2: MDHEN, SYDVKM. Trimming left V 3 bases short and J 0 bases short, with 14 bases between. The CDR3 length is 16 residues. The CDR3 here is CASSFSTELYQETQYF. The CDR3 DNA follows: TGTGCCAGCAGTTTTTCTACAGAACTGTACCAAGAGACCCAGTACTTC. Full variable domain (outside the CDR3, taken from reference TRBV28 and TRBJ2-5): DVKVTQSSRYLVKRTGEKVFLECVQDMDHENMFWYRQDPGLGLRLIYFSYDVKMKEKGDIPEGYSVSREKKERFSLILESASTNQTSMYLCASSFSTELYQETQYFGPGTRLLVL.

CDR3 region: CASSLPHRGTDTQYF. Here the CDR3 DNA reads TGTGCCAGCAGCCTCCCCCACAGGGGCACAGATACGCAGTATTTT. The chain is built from TRBV27 and TRBJ2-3, with D maybe TRBD1 (6 bases). Germline assignment: CDR1 MNHEY and CDR2 SMNVEV (reference sequence). The CDR3 is 15 amino acids. Trimming stripped 6 bases from V and 1 base from J, with 14 bases between.

The chain has TRBV10-3 and TRBJ1-2; 7 bases map to TRBD1. Germline V gene sequence: CDR1 ENHRY, CDR2 SYGVKD. This CDR3 has 16 residues. V dropped 8 bases and J dropped 1; count of bases not matched to a gene: 13. CDR3 bases: TGTGCCATCTCAGCTACAGGGGTCCAAAATAACTATGGCTACACCTTC. This translates into CAISATGVQNNYGYTF.

This chain joins TRBV11-2 and TRBJ2-3; D gene unclear. Trimming cost V 0 bases and J 10 bases, with 14 bases left between them. CDR1 is SGHAT and CDR2 is FQNNGV in the germline V gene. The CDR3 spans 14 residues. CDR3 region: CASSLDPSGKAQYF. The CDR3 nucleotides read TGTGCCAGCAGCTTAGATCCTTCGGGCAAGGCGCAGTATTTT.

The chain links TRBV3-1 (or the pseudogene TRBV3-2) to TRBJ1-2; 8 positions match TRBD1. J was trimmed by 5 bases and V by 3 bases; bases with no gene match: 11. This CDR3 spans 16 amino acids. The V gene's germline CDR1 is LGHDT and CDR2 YNNKEL (reference sequence). CDR3 sequence (DNA): TGTGCCAGCAGCCAGCTCCTCGGACAGGGTTTGTATGGCTACACCTTC. This sequence encodes CASSQLLGQGLYGYTF.

This chain joins TRBV4-1 and TRBJ2-1; D is uncertain. There are 14 residues in the CDR3. Germline CDR1 reads MGHRA; CDR2 reads YSYEKL. Trimming removed 0 bases from V and 0 bases from J, with 3 bases in between. CDR3 sequence: CASSQESSYNEQFF. The CDR3 nucleotides read TGCGCCAGCAGCCAAGAGAGCTCCTACAATGAGCAGTTCTTC.

The chain has TRBV10-3 and TRBJ2-1; D assignment may be TRBD1 or TRBD2 (5 bases each). The length of the CDR3 is 14 residues. Germline values: CDR1 ENHRY, CDR2 SYGVKD. Deletions cut 0 bases from V and 7 bases from J, with 10 bases between. CDR3 protein: CAISESGGGNEQFF. DNA for the CDR3: TGTGCCATCAGTGAGTCTGGGGGTGGGAATGAGCAGTTCTTC.

V and J are TRBV7-9 and TRBJ2-5; the match to TRBD2 covers 8 bases. Germline V CDR1 and CDR2: SEHNR, FQNEAQ (reference sequence). V dropped 6 bases and J dropped 7; count of bases not matched to a gene: 16. This CDR3 has 16 residues. The CDR3 DNA sequence: TGTGCCAGCAGTTCATCCGGGGGGGCTAGCAGTGGGACCCAGTACTTC. It translates to CASSSSGGASSGTQYF.

CDR3 sequence (DNA): TGTGCCAGCTCACCACGGGACAGGGGGGGCAATCAGCCCCAGCATTTT. This gives the protein CASSPRDRGGNQPQHF. V is TRBV18 and J is TRBJ1-5; 11 nucleotides align to TRBD1. The CDR3 length is 16 residues. Germline lookup yields CDR1 KGHSH and CDR2 LQKENI. V shed 1 base, J shed 2 bases, and the junction held 1 base outside the gene matches.

The CDR3 reads CASSLGQNGYTF. The CDR3 DNA reads TGTGCCAGCAGCCTGGGGCAGAATGGCTACACCTTC. The chain joins TRBV3-1 (or the pseudogene TRBV3-2) to TRBJ1-2; D perhaps matches TRBD1 (5 bases). Germline V gene data show CDR1 as LGHDT and CDR2 as YNNKEL (reference sequence). The V and J ends lost 4 bases and 6 bases respectively, with 9 bases between them. There are 12 residues in the CDR3.

The chain is built from TRBV3-1 (or the pseudogene TRBV3-2) and TRBJ1-5; D is ambiguous. This CDR3 is 13 amino acids long. Looked up from germline, CDR1 is LGHDT and CDR2 is YNNKEL (reference sequence). Trimming pared 3 bases from V and 1 base from J, leaving 4 bases between. CDR3 sequence (DNA): TGTGCCAGCAGCCAGTGGAGCAATCAGCCCCAGCATTTT. As protein: CASSQWSNQPQHF.

This chain joins TRBV16 and TRBJ1-3; D is unclear. CDR1 and CDR2 (germline): KGHSY, FQNENV. The germline V and J ends were trimmed by 2 bases and 10 bases, with 12 bases remaining between them. The length of the CDR3 is 13 residues. In DNA form, the CDR3 reads TGTGCCAGCAGCCAACGGGCTAGGAAGACCATATATTTT. Its translation is CASSQRARKTIYF.

The J gene is TRBJ1-2, the V gene TRBV10-1; D unclear. Germline V lookup: CDR1 WNHNN, CDR2 SYGVQD (reference sequence). V was trimmed by 0 bases and J by 4 bases, leaving 9 bases between them. The CDR3 is made up of 14 amino acids. CDR3 sequence (DNA): TGCGCCAGCAGTGAGTCGAGCAGCCCCTATGGCTACACCTTC. Translating gives CASSESSSPYGYTF.

V gene TRBV28 combines with J gene TRBJ1-5, with D unresolved. Germline V gene data show CDR1 as MDHEN and CDR2 as SYDVKM. The ends were cut back, 7 bases at V and 4 bases at J, with 8 bases in the middle. This CDR3 comprises 12 residues. Here the CDR3 DNA reads TGTGCCAGCACGAGCCATAATCAGCCCCAGCATTTT. It translates to CASTSHNQPQHF.

The V and J genes are TRBV9 and TRBJ1-4; 7 positions match TRBD1. V lost 5 bases, J lost 4 bases, and 11 bases stayed unmatched. The CDR3 has 16 residues. Germline values: CDR1 SGDLS, CDR2 YYNGEE. Here the CDR3 reads CASSGQGGPDNEKLFF. CDR3 DNA sequence: TGTGCCAGCAGTGGCCAGGGGGGGCCCGATAATGAAAAACTGTTTTTT.